This TCR beta chain was identified during a study of CD8 T cells in Susac syndrome. The germline V and J ends were trimmed by 5 bases and 1 base, with 9 bases remaining between them. CDR1 and CDR2 (germline): MNHEY, SMNVEV (reference sequence). This CDR3 has 14 residues. RNA amounts of about 0.5 to 1 ug underwent reverse transcription with random hexamers. Multiplex PCR with immunoSEQ amplified the TCR beta CDR3 across 54 Vbeta and 13 Jbeta. TCRdb ran MiXCR on the immunoSEQ multiplex PCR reads and lists one entry per CDR3 protein. The sample contains about 120,000 distinct CDR3 sequences, around 94% of which appear only once. Sequencing of TCR beta was performed on blood CD8+ T cells and on blood CD4+ T cells.

Sample: CD4+ T cells from PBMCs. V usage is TRBV27 and J usage is TRBJ1-3; D is unresolved. The clonotype comes from a human donor with multiple sclerosis. DNA for the CDR3: TGTGCCAGCAGTCCGAAAGGGTCTGGAAACACCATATATTTT. Encoded protein: CASSPKGSGNTIYF.